These 23 T cell receptor beta chains came from one sample sequenced in a study of PD-1 blockade in classical Hodgkin lymphoma. Method: immunoSEQ multiplex PCR; TCRdb's copy keeps in-frame clones and lacks some. The sample lists 30,000 to 35,000 clones, around 90% occurring once. Every patient was affected by relapse after autologous stem cell transplantation, while exposure to brentuximab vedotin was not uniform. Out of thawed PBMCs, magnetic negative selection purified CD4+ T cells. The sequencing used CD4+ T cells from blood, collected at baseline. These receptors came from a human donor with classical Hodgkin lymphoma.

The chain is built from TRBV11-2 and TRBJ2-1, with 10 bases lining up with TRBD2. CDR1 is SGHAT and CDR2 is FQNNGV in the germline V gene. The junction had 12 bases not matched to a gene; V was cut back by 6 bases and J by 7 bases. The CDR3 is 16 amino acids. This chain's CDR3 is CASSSGLSGRENEQFF. DNA of the CDR3: TGTGCCAGCAGTAGTGGTCTCAGCGGGAGGGAGAATGAGCAGTTCTTC.

This clone is a singleton in its sample. V gene TRBV6-5 combines with J gene TRBJ2-1, with TRBD2 identical over 8 bases. Trimming cost V 10 bases and J 3 bases; bases outside gene matches: 8. The CDR3 sequence is 14 residues long. From germline, CDR1 is MNHEY and CDR2 SVGAGI. The CDR3 nucleotides read TGTGCCACTCAAAGAAGCGGGAGCTACAATGAGCAGTTCTTC. Amino acids: CATQRSGSYNEQFF.

This clone was detected a few times. The chain is built from TRBV19 and TRBJ2-1; TRBD2 matches 9 bases. The germline V gene has CDR1 LNHDA and CDR2 SQIVND (reference sequence). CDR3 length: 16 amino acids. The trim removed 7 bases at V and 5 bases at J, leaving 12 bases unmatched. The chain's CDR3 is CASIGLAGMSDNEQFF. CDR3 in DNA: TGTGCCAGTATAGGGCTAGCGGGAATGTCGGACAATGAGCAGTTCTTC.

The chain is built from TRBV28 and TRBJ2-7, with 9 bases identical to TRBD1. V dropped 5 bases and J dropped 5; count of bases not matched to a gene: 10. CDR1 MDHEN and CDR2 SYDVKM come from the germline V gene. This CDR3 is built from 15 residues. The CDR3 DNA reads TGTGCCAGCAGTCCACCCTCGGGACAGGGCCACGAGCAGTACTTC. It is translated as CASSPPSGQGHEQYF.

This clone showed up just a few times. The rearrangement uses TRBV6-1 and TRBJ1-3, with a weak D call TRBD1 (6 bases). Trimming took 4 bases from V and 4 from J, leaving 20 bases between them. CDR3 length equals 17 residues. Germline CDR1 reads MNHNS; CDR2 reads SASEGT. CDR3 protein: CASSVSQGPTKGNTIYF. The CDR3 DNA sequence: TGTGCCAGCAGTGTGTCGCAGGGGCCAACGAAAGGAAACACCATATATTTT.

V gene TRBV6-6 combines with J gene TRBJ1-3, with 7 bases that match TRBD1. Germline lookup yields CDR1 MNHNY and CDR2 SVGAGI (reference sequence). This CDR3 is 15 amino acids long. Germline trimming cut 4 bases from V and 7 bases from J; bases unmatched to any gene: 10. This CDR3 reads CASSSQGEGSNTIYF. DNA for the CDR3: TGTGCCAGCAGTTCCCAGGGGGAAGGGAGTAACACCATATATTTT.

This clone was detected only a few times. V gene TRBV19 combines with J gene TRBJ2-7; 11 nucleotides line up with TRBD1. Unmatched junction bases numbered 4, after V lost 6 bases and J lost 3 bases. The CDR3 has 14 residues. Germline CDR1 LNHDA, CDR2 SQIVND (reference sequence). The CDR3 reads CASRPGTGGYEQYF. CDR3 sequence (DNA): TGTGCCAGTAGACCTGGGACAGGGGGCTACGAGCAGTACTTC.

This chain connects TRBV30 to TRBJ2-5; no reliable D call. Germline V lookup: CDR1 GTSNPN, CDR2 SVGIG (reference sequence). CDR3 length equals 14 residues. The ends were cut back, 3 bases at V and 5 bases at J, with 16 bases in the middle. The CDR3 spells CAWSAPLGAETQYF. The CDR3 DNA reads TGTGCCTGGAGCGCACCCCTGGGCGCGGAGACCCAGTACTTC.

V usage is TRBV6-5 and J usage is TRBJ1-2, with 7 bases aligning to TRBD1. This CDR3 is 13 amino acids long. The junction had 9 bases not matched to a gene; V was cut back by 6 bases and J by 8 bases. Germline V gene lookup returns CDR1 MNHEY and CDR2 SVGAGI. CDR3 protein: CASRRQGGRGYTF. The CDR3 coding sequence is TGTGCCAGCAGACGACAGGGAGGTAGGGGCTACACCTTC.

V is TRBV30 and J is TRBJ2-1, with no clear D. Germline V gene lookup returns CDR1 GTSNPN and CDR2 SVGIG (reference sequence). V was trimmed by 0 bases and J by 4 bases, leaving 16 bases between them. The CDR3 runs to 16 residues. CDR3 in DNA: TGTGCCTGGAGTGTACCAAGAACAGCCTTTTACAATGAGCAGTTCTTC. It specifies CAWSVPRTAFYNEQFF.

This clone was seen once. This chain connects TRBV6-5 to TRBJ1-2; D uncertain. V was cut by 0 bases and J by 8 bases, with 13 bases left in between. CDR1 MNHEY and CDR2 SVGAGI come from the germline V gene. CDR3 length equals 14 residues. CDR3 nucleotide sequence: TGTGCCAGCAGTTACTCGCATCAGGTCCAAGGCTACACCTTC. Translation gives CASSYSHQVQGYTF.

This rearrangement joins TRBV19 to TRBJ2-7; D remains unclear. This CDR3 region has 14 residues. From germline, CDR1 is LNHDA and CDR2 SQIVND (reference sequence). The ends were cut back, 2 bases at V and 1 base at J, with 9 bases in the middle. CDR3 coding DNA: TGTGCCAGTAGTATATCCCCTACTTCCTACGAGCAGTACTTC. Its protein product is CASSISPTSYEQYF.

The J gene is TRBJ1-1, the V gene TRBV5-1; 7 nucleotides agree with TRBD1. In germline, CDR1 is SGHRS, CDR2 YFSETQ. CDR3 length equals 18 residues. Trimming cost V 0 bases and J 1 base; bases outside gene matches: 12. The CDR3 DNA reads TGCGCCAGCAGCTTGGGGGTTCTGGGACAGAGGAGGAACACTGAAGCTTTCTTT. Amino acids: CASSLGVLGQRRNTEAFF.

This chain connects TRBV28 to TRBJ2-5, with TRBD2 matching 14 bases. The CDR3 contains 15 residues. V lost 6 bases and J lost 7; bases outside the gene matches: 7. Germline V gene data show CDR1 as MDHEN and CDR2 as SYDVKM. The CDR3 here is CASSPGLAGAGTQYF. The CDR3 DNA follows: TGTGCCAGCAGCCCGGGACTAGCGGGGGCGGGGACCCAGTACTTC. Full variable domain (remainder filled in from reference TRBV28 and TRBJ2-5): DVKVTQSSRYLVKRTGEKVFLECVQDMDHENMFWYRQDPGLGLRLIYFSYDVKMKEKGDIPEGYSVSREKKERFSLILESASTNQTSMYLCASSPGLAGAGTQYFGPGTRLLVL.

There are a few counts of this clone. This chain links TRBV9 with TRBJ2-1; D gene unclear. CDR3 length equals 14 residues. V was clipped by 1 base and J by 4 bases, with 9 bases between them. CDR1 SGDLS and CDR2 YYNGEE come from the germline V gene. This CDR3 reads CASSVRFEYNEQFF. The DNA of the CDR3 is TGTGCCAGCAGCGTACGATTCGAGTACAATGAGCAGTTCTTC.

The chain has TRBV11-2 and TRBJ1-4, with 9 bases aligning to TRBD1. Trimming cost V 1 base and J 3 bases; bases outside gene matches: 6. Looked up from germline, CDR1 is SGHAT and CDR2 is FQNNGV. The CDR3 runs to 17 residues. The CDR3 is CASSLGGQGMANEKLFF. The DNA of the CDR3 is TGTGCCAGCAGCTTAGGGGGACAGGGTATGGCTAATGAAAAACTGTTTTTT.

The chain employs TRBV28 and TRBJ1-2, with D hard to call. Germline V gene data show CDR1 as MDHEN and CDR2 as SYDVKM. This CDR3 is built from 14 residues. Trimming shortened V by 6 bases and J by 4 bases, and 15 bases separated the two germline ends. CDR3 loop: CASSPPTVGYGYTF. The DNA of the CDR3 is TGTGCCAGCAGCCCCCCCACAGTGGGCTATGGCTACACCTTC.

This clone occurred once. The rearrangement links TRBV9 to TRBJ2-2; D call uncertain. Germline-derived CDR1 and CDR2 are SGDLS and YYNGEE. V was pared by 0 bases and J by 6 bases, with 12 bases between. The CDR3 length is 15 residues. In nucleotides, the CDR3 is TGTGCCAGCAGCGTAGCTCGCTCGACCGCCGGGGAGCTGTTTTTT. It yields the protein CASSVARSTAGELFF.

This chain connects TRBV29-1 to TRBJ1-2; D is ambiguous. Trimming took 5 bases from V and 5 from J, leaving 18 bases between them. Per germline, CDR1 SQVTM and CDR2 ANQGSEA. The CDR3 consists of 14 residues. The CDR3 coding sequence is TGCAGCGTTCGTTCATCCGGGCTATTATATGGCTACACCTTC. Translating it yields CSVRSSGLLYGYTF.

V gene TRBV19 combines with J gene TRBJ1-2, with 7 bases lining up with TRBD1. The CDR3 is 16 amino acids. Germline values: CDR1 LNHDA, CDR2 SQIVND (reference sequence). The V and J ends lost 3 bases and 3 bases, in that order; junction bases with no gene match: 10. CDR3 nucleotide sequence: TGTGCCAGTAGTATGGCACAGGGGTGGCGGGACTATGGCTACACCTTC. This gives the protein CASSMAQGWRDYGYTF.

This chain links TRBV6-5 with TRBJ1-1; D remains unclear. The CDR3 is 13 residues long. Germline V lookup: CDR1 MNHEY, CDR2 SVGAGI. V dropped 3 bases and J dropped 4 bases, with 9 bases sitting between them. The CDR3 DNA follows: TGTGCCAGCAGTTATGTTGAGACCACTGAAGCTTTCTTT. This gives the protein CASSYVETTEAFF.

The chain uses TRBV6-1 and TRBJ2-3, with D tentatively TRBD1 (6 bases). There are 12 residues in the CDR3. Germline values: CDR1 MNHNS, CDR2 SASEGT. Between the trimmed V and J ends, which lost 3 bases and 6 bases, there was a span of 7 bases. The CDR3 DNA is TGTGCCAGCAGTGAGCAGGGGGATACGCAGTATTTT. Translated, it gives CASSEQGDTQYF.

The rearrangement links TRBV9 to TRBJ1-4; TRBD1 matches 7 bases. The germline gives CDR1 SGDLS, CDR2 YYNGEE. V was pared by 0 bases and J by 8 bases, with 10 bases of the junction left unmatched. The CDR3 loop spans 16 amino acids. DNA of the CDR3: TGTGCCAGCAGCGTAGCTCTCGCAGGGGGTGAGGAAAAACTGTTTTTT. Translating gives CASSVALAGGEEKLFF.